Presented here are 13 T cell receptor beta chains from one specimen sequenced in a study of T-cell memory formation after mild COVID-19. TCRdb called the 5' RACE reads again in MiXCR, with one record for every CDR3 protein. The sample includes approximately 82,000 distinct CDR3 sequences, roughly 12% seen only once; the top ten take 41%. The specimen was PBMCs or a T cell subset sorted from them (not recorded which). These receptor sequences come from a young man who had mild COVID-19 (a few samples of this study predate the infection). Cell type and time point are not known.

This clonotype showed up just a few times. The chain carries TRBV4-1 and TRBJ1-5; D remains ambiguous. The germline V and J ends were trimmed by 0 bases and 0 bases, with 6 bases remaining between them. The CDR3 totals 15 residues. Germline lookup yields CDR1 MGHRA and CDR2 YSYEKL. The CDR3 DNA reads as TGCGCCAGCAGCCAAGATATTGGTAGCAATCAGCCCCAGCATTTT. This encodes CASSQDIGSNQPQHF.

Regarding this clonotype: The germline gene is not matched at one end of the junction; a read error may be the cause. Here the CDR3 reads CAITETGGSRTEAFF. CDR3 bases: TGTGCCATCACTGAGACAGGGGGCAGTCGCACTGAAGCTTTCTTT. This chain uses TRBV10-3 with TRBJ1-1; 10 positions agree with TRBD1. The CDR3 consists of 15 residues. Looked up from germline, CDR1 is ENHRY and CDR2 is SYGVKD.

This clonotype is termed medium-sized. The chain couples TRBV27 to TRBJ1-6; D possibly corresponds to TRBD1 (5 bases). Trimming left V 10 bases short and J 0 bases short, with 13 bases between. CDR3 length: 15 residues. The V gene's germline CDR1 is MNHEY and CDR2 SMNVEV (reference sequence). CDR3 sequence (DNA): TGTGCCACGGGGGGGAAAGCCTCCTATAATTCACCCCTCCACTTT. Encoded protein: CATGGKASYNSPLHF.

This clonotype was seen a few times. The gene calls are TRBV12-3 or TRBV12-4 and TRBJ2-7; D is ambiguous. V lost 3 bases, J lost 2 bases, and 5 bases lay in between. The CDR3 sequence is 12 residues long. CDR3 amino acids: CASSFGTYEQYF. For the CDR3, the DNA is TGTGCCAGCAGTTTTGGGACCTACGAGCAGTACTTC.

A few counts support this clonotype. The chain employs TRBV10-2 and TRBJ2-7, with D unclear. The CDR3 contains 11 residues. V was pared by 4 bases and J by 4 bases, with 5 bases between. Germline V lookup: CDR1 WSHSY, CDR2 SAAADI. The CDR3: CASSAEYEQYF. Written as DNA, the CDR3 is TGCGCCAGCAGTGCGGAATACGAGCAGTACTTC.

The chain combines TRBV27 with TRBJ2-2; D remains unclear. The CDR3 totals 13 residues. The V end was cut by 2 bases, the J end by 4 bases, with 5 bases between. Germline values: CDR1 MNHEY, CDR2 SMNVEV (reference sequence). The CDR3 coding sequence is TGTGCCAGCAGTTTAAGTCGCACCGGGGAGCTGTTTTTT. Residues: CASSLSRTGELFF.

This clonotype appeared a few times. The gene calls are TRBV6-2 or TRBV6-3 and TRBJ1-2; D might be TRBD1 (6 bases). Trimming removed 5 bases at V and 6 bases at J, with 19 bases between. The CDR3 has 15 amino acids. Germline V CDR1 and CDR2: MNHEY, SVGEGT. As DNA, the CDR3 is TGTGCCAGCAGTGACCAACCCGGGGGGCTCAATGGCTACACCTTC. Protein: CASSDQPGGLNGYTF.

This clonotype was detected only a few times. DNA of the CDR3: TGTGCCAGCAGTGATACGGGGGACACTGAAGCTTTCTTT. Translated, it gives CASSDTGDTEAFF. The chain couples TRBV9 to TRBJ1-1, with D possibly TRBD1 on 5 matching bases. Germline CDR1 is SGDLS and CDR2 is YYNGEE. The V gene lost 5 bases and the J gene lost 3 bases, with 11 bases spanning the gap. The CDR3 runs 13 residues.

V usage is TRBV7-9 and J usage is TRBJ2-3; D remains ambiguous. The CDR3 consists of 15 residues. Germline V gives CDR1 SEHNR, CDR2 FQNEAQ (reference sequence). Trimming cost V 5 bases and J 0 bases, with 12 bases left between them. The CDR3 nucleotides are TGTGCCAGCAGCCCTTCCTCGGTTAGCACAGATACGCAGTATTTT. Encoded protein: CASSPSSVSTDTQYF.

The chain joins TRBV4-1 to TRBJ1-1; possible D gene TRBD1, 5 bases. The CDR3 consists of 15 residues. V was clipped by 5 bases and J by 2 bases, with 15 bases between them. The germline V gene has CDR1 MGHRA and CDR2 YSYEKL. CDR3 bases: TGCGCCAGCAGCACCCGAAGGACAACAAACACTGAAGCTTTCTTT. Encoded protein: CASSTRRTTNTEAFF.

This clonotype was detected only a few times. The CDR3 sequence: CATGTTGLGTEAFF. CDR3 nucleotides: TGTGCCACCGGGACGACAGGGCTCGGCACTGAAGCTTTCTTT. V usage is TRBV15 and J usage is TRBJ1-1; 7 bases agree with TRBD1. Looked up from germline, CDR1 is LNHNV and CDR2 is YYDKDF (reference sequence). The CDR3 length is 14 residues. Trimming removed 8 bases from V and 4 bases from J; junction bases left unmatched: 10.

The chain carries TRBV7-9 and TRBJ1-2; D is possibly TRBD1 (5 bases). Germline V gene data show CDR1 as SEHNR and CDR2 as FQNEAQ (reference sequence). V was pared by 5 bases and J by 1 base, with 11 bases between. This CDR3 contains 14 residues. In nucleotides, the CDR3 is TGTGCCAGCAGCCCAGGAGGGGATAACTATGGCTACACCTTC. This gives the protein CASSPGGDNYGYTF. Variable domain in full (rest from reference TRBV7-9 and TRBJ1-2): DTGVSQNPRHKITKRGQNVTFRCDPISEHNRLYWYRQTLGQGPEFLTYFQNEAQLEKSRLLSDRFSAERPKGSFSTLEIQRTEQGDSAMYLCASSPGGDNYGYTFGSGTRLTVV.

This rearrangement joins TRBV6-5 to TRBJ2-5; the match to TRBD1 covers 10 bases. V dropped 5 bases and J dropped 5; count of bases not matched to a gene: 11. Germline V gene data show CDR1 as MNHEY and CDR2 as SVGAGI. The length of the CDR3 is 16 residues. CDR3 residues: CASSVSGTGDWETQYF. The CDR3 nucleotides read TGTGCCAGCAGTGTCTCCGGGACAGGGGATTGGGAGACCCAGTACTTC.